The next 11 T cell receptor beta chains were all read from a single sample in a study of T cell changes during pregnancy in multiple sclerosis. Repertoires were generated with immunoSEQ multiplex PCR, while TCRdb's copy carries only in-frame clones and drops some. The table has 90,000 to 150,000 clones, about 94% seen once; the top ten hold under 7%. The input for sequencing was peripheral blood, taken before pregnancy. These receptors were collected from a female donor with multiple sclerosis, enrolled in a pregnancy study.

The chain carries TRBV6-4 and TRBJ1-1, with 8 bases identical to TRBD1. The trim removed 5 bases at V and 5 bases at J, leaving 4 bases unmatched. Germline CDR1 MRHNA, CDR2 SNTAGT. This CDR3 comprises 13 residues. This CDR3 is CASSFTGGTEAFF. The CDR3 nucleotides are TGTGCCAGCAGTTTCACAGGGGGGACTGAAGCTTTCTTT.

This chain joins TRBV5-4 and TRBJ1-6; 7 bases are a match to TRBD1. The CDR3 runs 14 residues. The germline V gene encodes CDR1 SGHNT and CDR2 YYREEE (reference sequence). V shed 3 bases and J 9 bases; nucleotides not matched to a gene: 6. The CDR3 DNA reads TGTGCCAGCAGCTCCCGGGACAGTAGTTCACCCCTCCACTTT. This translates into CASSSRDSSSPLHF. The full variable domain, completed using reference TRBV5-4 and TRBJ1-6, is ETGVTQSPTHLIKTRGQQVTLRCSSQSGHNTVSWYQQALGQGPQFIFQYYREEENGRGNFPPRFSGLQFPNYSSELNVNALELDDSALYLCASSSRDSSSPLHFGNGTRLTVT.

The CDR3, as DNA: TGTGCCAGCAGTGAGGGGCCCGGCTATGGCTACACCTTC. Its protein is CASSEGPGYGYTF. The V call is TRBV2, the J call TRBJ1-2; tentative D call: TRBD1 (5 bases). Germline-derived CDR1 and CDR2 are SNHLY and FYNNEI. The CDR3 covers 13 residues. Trimming left V 3 bases short and J 4 bases short, with 9 bases between. Complete variable domain (other parts from reference TRBV2 and TRBJ1-2): EPEVTQTPSHQVTQMGQEVILRCVPISNHLYFYWYRQILGQKVEFLVSFYNNEISEKSEIFDDQFSVERPDGSNFTLKIRSTKLEDSAMYFCASSEGPGYGYTFGSGTRLTVV.

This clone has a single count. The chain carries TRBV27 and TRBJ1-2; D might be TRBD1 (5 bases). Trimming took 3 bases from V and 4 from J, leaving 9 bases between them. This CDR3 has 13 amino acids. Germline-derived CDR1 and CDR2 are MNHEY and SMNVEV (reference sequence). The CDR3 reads CASSFWGVYGYTF. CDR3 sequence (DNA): TGTGCCAGCAGTTTTTGGGGGGTCTATGGCTACACCTTC.

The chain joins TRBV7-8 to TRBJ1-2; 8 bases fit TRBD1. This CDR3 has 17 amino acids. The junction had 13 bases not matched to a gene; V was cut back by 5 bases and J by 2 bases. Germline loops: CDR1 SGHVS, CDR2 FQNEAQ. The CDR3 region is CASSLRTDRVLNYGYTF. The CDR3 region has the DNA TGTGCCAGCAGCCTCCGAACGGACAGGGTTTTAAACTATGGCTACACCTTC.

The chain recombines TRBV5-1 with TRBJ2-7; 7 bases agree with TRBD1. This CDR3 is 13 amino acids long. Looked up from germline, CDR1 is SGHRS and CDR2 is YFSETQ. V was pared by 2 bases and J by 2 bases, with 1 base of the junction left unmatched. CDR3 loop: CASSFGTAYEQYF. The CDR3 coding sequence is TGCGCCAGCAGCTTCGGGACAGCCTACGAGCAGTACTTC.

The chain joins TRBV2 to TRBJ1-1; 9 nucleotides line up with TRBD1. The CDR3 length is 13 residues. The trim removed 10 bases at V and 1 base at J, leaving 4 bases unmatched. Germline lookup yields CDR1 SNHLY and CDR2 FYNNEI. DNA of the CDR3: TGTGCCACCAGGGACAGGGCGAACACTGAAGCTTTCTTT. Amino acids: CATRDRANTEAFF.

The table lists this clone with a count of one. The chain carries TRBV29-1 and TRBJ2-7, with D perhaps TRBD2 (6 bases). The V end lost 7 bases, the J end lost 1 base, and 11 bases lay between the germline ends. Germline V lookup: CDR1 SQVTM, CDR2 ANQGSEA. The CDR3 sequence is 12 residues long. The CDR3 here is CSASADSYEQYF. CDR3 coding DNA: TGCAGCGCTAGCGCGGATTCCTACGAGCAGTACTTC.

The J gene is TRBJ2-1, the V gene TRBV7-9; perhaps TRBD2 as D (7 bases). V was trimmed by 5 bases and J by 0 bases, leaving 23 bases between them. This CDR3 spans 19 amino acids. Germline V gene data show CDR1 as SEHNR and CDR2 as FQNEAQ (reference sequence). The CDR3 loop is CASSQSGGPGVRSYNEQFF. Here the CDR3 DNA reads TGTGCCAGCAGCCAGTCGGGGGGCCCAGGGGTTCGCTCCTACAATGAGCAGTTCTTC.

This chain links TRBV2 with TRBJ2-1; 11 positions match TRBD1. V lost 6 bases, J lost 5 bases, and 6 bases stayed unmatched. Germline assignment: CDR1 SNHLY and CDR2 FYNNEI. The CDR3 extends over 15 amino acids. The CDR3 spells CASRRGQGGNNEQFF. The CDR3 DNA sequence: TGTGCCAGCAGGAGGGGACAGGGGGGTAACAATGAGCAGTTCTTC.

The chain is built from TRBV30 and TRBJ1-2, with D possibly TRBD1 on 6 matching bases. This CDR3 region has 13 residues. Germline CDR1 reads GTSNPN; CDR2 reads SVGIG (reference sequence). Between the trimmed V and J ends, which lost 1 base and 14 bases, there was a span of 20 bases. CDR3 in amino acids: CAWSGGRDNGETF. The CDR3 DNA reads TGTGCCTGGAGTGGGGGGAGGGACAACGGTGAGACCTTC.